One and the same sample provided the 7 T cell receptor beta chains below, sequenced in a study of cytomegalovirus exposure and HLA in healthy donors. PCR was performed using 60 Vbeta and 13 Jbeta primers. The repertoire was sequenced with immunoSEQ multiplex PCR; TCRdb's copy has only in-frame clones and lacks some. The sample shows 35,000 to 45,000 clones, and under 8% sits with its ten largest clones. The sequencing sample was made of PBMCs. These receptors originate from a man aged 25 to 40 in good health and CMV-seronegative.

The J gene is TRBJ1-2, the V gene TRBV6-1; possible D gene TRBD1, 5 bases. The CDR3 runs to 15 residues. The V end lost 0 bases, the J end lost 5 bases, and 13 bases lay between the germline ends. Germline CDR1 is MNHNS and CDR2 is SASEGT. CDR3 in amino acids: CASSEALDTSYGYTF. The DNA for the CDR3 is TGTGCCAGCAGTGAAGCGTTGGACACGTCATATGGCTACACCTTC.

The rearrangement joins TRBV19 to TRBJ1-1, with TRBD1 matching 11 bases. CDR1 is LNHDA, CDR2 SQIVND, per germline (reference sequence). CDR3 length equals 16 residues. J lost 4 bases, V lost 3 bases, and 7 bases had no gene match. The CDR3 region is CASSIFGQGAFTEAFF. CDR3 sequence (DNA): TGTGCCAGTAGTATTTTCGGACAGGGGGCGTTCACTGAAGCTTTCTTT.

The rearrangement joins TRBV5-8 to TRBJ2-3, with 9 bases lining up with TRBD2. Germline values: CDR1 SGHTS, CDR2 YDEGEE. V was pared by 4 bases and J by 3 bases, with 9 bases of the junction left unmatched. This CDR3 has 16 amino acids. DNA of the CDR3: TGTGCCAGCAGCCCCGGCCTAGCGGGACTTACAGATACGCAGTATTTT. It encodes CASSPGLAGLTDTQYF. Looking up the rest from reference TRBV5-8 and TRBJ2-3 gives the full variable domain: EAGVTQSPTHLIKTRGQQATLRCSPISGHTSVYWYQQALGLGLQFLLWYDEGEERNRGNFPPRFSGRQFPNYSSELNVNALELEDSALYLCASSPGLAGLTDTQYFGPGTRLTVL.

CDR3 nucleotides: TGTGCCAGCAGCTTGGTAGGGGGCGGCCATGGCTACACCTTC. This translates into CASSLVGGGHGYTF. J is TRBJ1-2 and V is TRBV5-6, with 7 bases identical to TRBD1. The CDR3 has 14 amino acids. V lost 0 bases to trimming and J lost 6 bases; unmatched junction nucleotides: 5. CDR1 is SGHDT, CDR2 YYEEEE, per germline.

The chain joins TRBV7-3 to TRBJ1-5, with D possibly being TRBD1 (6 bases). Germline V CDR1 and CDR2: SGHTA, FQGTGA. V lost 5 bases and J 2 bases, leaving 7 bases between the germline ends. CDR3 length equals 13 residues. CDR3 sequence reads: CASSEGGNQPQHF. The CDR3 DNA is TGTGCCAGCAGCGAGGGGGGCAATCAGCCCCAGCATTTT.

The chain recombines TRBV11-3 with TRBJ1-1; D unresolved. CDR1 and CDR2 from the germline V gene are SGHNT and YENEEA. This CDR3 has 12 amino acids. V lost 0 bases and J lost 7, with 6 bases in between. The CDR3 nucleotides read TGTGCCAGCAGCTTAGAGGAGGGTGAAGCTTTCTTT. Encoded protein: CASSLEEGEAFF.

The rearrangement links TRBV5-4 to TRBJ1-2, with D perhaps TRBD1 (5 bases). V lost 1 base to trimming and J lost 4 bases, with 8 bases between them. CDR3 length equals 13 residues. The germline V gene encodes CDR1 SGHNT and CDR2 YYREEE (reference sequence). CDR3 residues: CASSLYQGYGYTF. In DNA form, the CDR3 reads TGTGCCAGCAGCTTGTACCAGGGCTATGGCTACACCTTC.